What follows are 22 T cell receptor beta chains derived from one specimen sequenced in a study of regulatory T cells in long-lasting Graves disease. For TCR beta, libraries came from iRepertoire HTBI primers and Arm-PCR of CDR3 regions. TCRdb re-derived calls from the multiplex PCR reads in MiXCR, one entry per CDR3 protein. The table includes a few hundred thousand distinct CDR3 sequences, about 12% detected once. Time point of the sample: newly diagnosed GD, antithyroid drugs for less than 3 months. Extracted PBMC RNA gave rise to the TCR library. This same sample was also taken into another study, of T cells in Graves' hyperthyroidism and ophthalmopathy.

The sample was peripheral blood mononuclear cells (PBMCs), taken at new diagnosis, from a patient treated with antithyroid drugs. Source of these receptors: a young woman with Graves disease.

This clonotype has a count of ten or more. The chain carries TRBV20-1 and TRBJ2-5; 11 nucleotides match TRBD2. The CDR3 spans 14 residues. Germline-derived CDR1 and CDR2 are DFQATT and SNEGSKA (reference sequence). The V gene end was trimmed by 6 bases and the J gene end by 5 bases; junction bases not matched to a gene: 8. The CDR3 region is CSANSGGASETQYF. The CDR3 DNA reads as TGCAGTGCAAATAGCGGGGGGGCAAGCGAGACCCAGTACTTC.

This clonotype has ten or more counts. The genes are TRBV2 and TRBJ1-5, with no clear D. The CDR3 loop spans 16 amino acids. V was trimmed by 7 bases and J by 0 bases, leaving 16 bases between them. Per the germline V gene, CDR1 is SNHLY and CDR2 is FYNNEI. This CDR3 reads CASKKTGSNSNQPQHF. In DNA form, the CDR3 reads TGTGCCAGCAAAAAGACGGGGTCTAATAGCAATCAGCCCCAGCATTTT.

Only a few counts were recorded for this clonotype. The rearrangement joins TRBV12-3 or TRBV12-4 to TRBJ2-3; D possibly matches TRBD1 or TRBD2 (5 bases each). Deletions cut 1 base from V and 2 bases from J, with 7 bases between. The CDR3 contains 14 residues. The CDR3 region is CASSLGGDTDTQYF. CDR3 DNA: TGTGCCAGCAGTTTAGGAGGGGACACAGATACGCAGTATTTT.

This clonotype came up a few times. The chain uses TRBV27 and TRBJ2-2; D unresolved. From germline, CDR1 is MNHEY and CDR2 SMNVEV (reference sequence). The V and J ends lost 2 bases and 3 bases respectively, with 7 bases between them. The CDR3 consists of 14 residues. The CDR3 nucleotides are TGTGCCAGCAGTTTAGGAGCTTACACCGGGGAGCTGTTTTTT. Translated, it gives CASSLGAYTGELFF.

This clonotype showed up just a few times. This clone may be a read error of a much larger clone one base away. In this CDR3 the conserved last residue, phenylalanine or tryptophan, is missing, so a read error is likely. The chain carries TRBV7-2 and TRBJ2-1; tentatively, D is TRBD1 (5 bases). V lost 1 base and J 4 bases, leaving 14 bases between the germline ends. This CDR3 contains 16 residues. The germline V gene has CDR1 SGHTA and CDR2 FQGNSA. CDR3 DNA: TGTGCCAGCAGCTTAGGACGGACACTAACTTACAATGAGCAGTTCCTC. It yields the protein CASSLGRTLTYNEQFL.

This clonotype was seen at least ten times. The chain carries TRBV6-5 and TRBJ1-1; maybe TRBD1 (5 bases). CDR3 length: 19 residues. CDR1 is MNHEY and CDR2 is SVGAGI in the germline V gene. V lost 2 bases and J lost 3, with 25 bases in between. CDR3 region: CASSYAVLTDLAGYTEAFF. The CDR3 DNA reads TGTGCCAGCAGTTACGCGGTCCTGACAGACCTGGCGGGGTACACTGAAGCTTTCTTT.

This clonotype has more than one count but fewer than ten. The chain carries TRBV7-3 and TRBJ2-1, with D possibly matching TRBD2 (6 bases). The CDR3 is 16 amino acids. Trimming cost V 3 bases and J 4 bases, with 16 bases left between them. The germline V gene encodes CDR1 SGHTA and CDR2 FQGTGA. The CDR3: CASSLGGRELYNEQFF. CDR3 bases: TGTGCCAGCAGCTTGGGGGGACGGGAGCTATACAATGAGCAGTTCTTC. The entire variable domain, with the rest obtained from reference TRBV7-3 and TRBJ2-1, is as follows: GAGVSQTPSNKVTEKGKYVELRCDPISGHTALYWYRQSLGQGPEFLIYFQGTGAADDSGLPNDRFFAVRPEGSVSTLKIQRTERGDSAVYLCASSLGGRELYNEQFFGPGTRLTVL.

In this sample, this clonotype turned up many times. The chain recombines TRBV28 with TRBJ2-7, with 8 positions matching TRBD2. V shed 5 bases, J shed 5 bases, and the junction held 5 bases outside the gene matches. CDR3 size: 13 residues. CDR1 and CDR2 (germline): MDHEN, SYDVKM. The CDR3 loop is CASSPRGGHEQYF. The CDR3, as DNA: TGTGCCAGCAGTCCTCGGGGGGGTCACGAGCAGTACTTC.

This clonotype showed up just once. The rearrangement links TRBV7-9 to TRBJ1-1; possibly TRBD1 for D (5 bases). CDR3 length: 15 residues. CDR1 SEHNR and CDR2 FQNEAQ come from the germline V gene (reference sequence). Trimming pared 6 bases from V and 1 base from J, leaving 15 bases between. The CDR3: CASSHRRVTNTEAFF. CDR3 in DNA: TGTGCCAGCAGTCACCGCAGGGTAACGAACACTGAAGCTTTCTTT.

This clonotype was counted only a few times. This sequence joins TRBV7-9 and TRBJ1-2; weak D call: TRBD1 (5 bases). Germline CDR1 SEHNR, CDR2 FQNEAQ (reference sequence). The CDR3 has 12 amino acids. V shed 5 bases and J shed 7 bases, with 11 bases lying between them. The CDR3 DNA reads as TGTGCCAGCAGCCTCGGGGCGGTTGGCTACACCTTC. As protein: CASSLGAVGYTF.

In its sample, this clonotype was seen a few times. This chain connects TRBV11-1 to TRBJ2-3; D uncertain. V lost 2 bases, J lost 4 bases, and 16 bases lay in between. Per the germline V gene, CDR1 is SGHAT and CDR2 is FQDESV (reference sequence). The CDR3 covers 16 residues. DNA for the CDR3: TGTGCCAGCAGCTTACGTCTCCAGAAGACTTCAGATACGCAGTATTTT. As protein: CASSLRLQKTSDTQYF.

This clonotype was recorded many times. V and J are TRBV2 and TRBJ1-2; 10 bases fit TRBD1. The ends lost 3 bases at V and 4 bases at J; junction bases unmatched: 5. The germline V gene has CDR1 SNHLY and CDR2 FYNNEI. This CDR3 region has 15 residues. CDR3: CASSDRQGAFYGYTF. The CDR3 DNA is TGTGCCAGCAGTGATAGACAGGGGGCATTCTATGGCTACACCTTC.

The chain has TRBV7-9 and TRBJ2-3, with D unclear. TRBJ2-7 matches the DNA end more closely, so the J call is doubtful. Germline V gene data show CDR1 as SEHNR and CDR2 as FQNEAQ (reference sequence). The CDR3 is 15 amino acids. The CDR3 loop reads CASSYRGRSNYEQYF. CDR3 sequence (DNA): TGTGCCAGCAGTTACCGAGGCAGGTCTAACTACGAGCAGTACTTC.

The chain combines TRBV12-3 or TRBV12-4 with TRBJ2-1, with D uncertain. The CDR3 sequence is 14 residues long. The V and J ends lost 4 bases and 2 bases respectively, with 9 bases between them. CDR3 protein: CASSSNLPYNEQFF. CDR3 DNA sequence: TGTGCCAGCAGTTCTAATCTCCCCTACAATGAGCAGTTCTTC.

The chain links TRBV29-1 to TRBJ1-2; D remains unclear. Trimming cost V 0 bases and J 2 bases, with 4 bases left between them. The CDR3 covers 12 residues. The germline V gene encodes CDR1 SQVTM and CDR2 ANQGSEA. CDR3 sequence (DNA): TGCAGCGTTGAAGATCGAAACTATGGCTACACCTTC. Its protein is CSVEDRNYGYTF.

Comment on this clonotype: Its ends do not fully match the called genes, so a read error is possible. The rearrangement uses TRBV7-2 and TRBJ1-2; D not resolved. The CDR3 loop spans 15 amino acids. Germline-derived CDR1 and CDR2 are SGHTA and FQGNSA. The CDR3 DNA sequence: TGCGCCAGCAGCCAAGGGCCTCCGGGGAACTATGGCTACACCTTC. Its protein product is CASSQGPPGNYGYTF.

This clonotype was found a few times. The chain's CDR3 is CSVSGQSYGYTF. As DNA, the CDR3 is TGCAGCGTTTCTGGACAGTCATATGGCTACACCTTC. The chain combines TRBV29-1 with TRBJ1-2; TRBD1 is a possible D gene (6 bases). Trimming removed 5 bases from V and 5 bases from J, with 12 bases in between. Germline V gives CDR1 SQVTM, CDR2 ANQGSEA. This CDR3 spans 12 amino acids.

This clonotype occurred many times. This chain uses TRBV6-2 or TRBV6-3 with TRBJ2-3; D perhaps matches TRBD1 (6 bases). The germline gives CDR1 MNHEY, CDR2 SVGEGT. The germline V and J ends were trimmed by 1 base and 0 bases, with 8 bases remaining between them. This CDR3 spans 15 amino acids. As DNA, the CDR3 is TGTGCCAGCAGTTACTTGCAGGGGAGCACAGATACGCAGTATTTT. Its translation is CASSYLQGSTDTQYF.

This clonotype has a count of ten or more. The V gene is TRBV12-5, the J gene TRBJ2-3, with TRBD2 matching over 8 bases. The V gene end was trimmed by 5 bases and the J gene end by 0 bases; junction bases not matched to a gene: 16. This CDR3 spans 19 amino acids. Per germline, CDR1 LGHNT and CDR2 FRNRAP. CDR3 in amino acids: CASGATYSGGYFSTDTQYF. The CDR3 DNA is TGTGCTAGTGGTGCCACCTACAGCGGGGGTTACTTTAGCACAGATACGCAGTATTTT.

Points on this clonotype: At one of its ends the junction is not consistent with the germline gene, which may arise from a read error. The chain links TRBV7-3 to TRBJ1-1, with D uncertain. Germline assignment: CDR1 SGHTA and CDR2 FQGTGA. The CDR3 covers 13 residues. The CDR3 region is CASSLRRRTEAFF. In nucleotides, the CDR3 is TGTGCCAGCAGTTTAAGACGGCGGACTGAAGCTTTCTTT.

On this clonotype itself: It may be a read error: a sequence one base away is much more abundant. This chain links TRBV20-1 with TRBJ2-1; D gene unclear. Germline CDR1 and CDR2: DFQATT and SNEGSKA (reference sequence). The CDR3 consists of 17 residues. Here the CDR3 reads CSARNPRADSSCNEQFF. As DNA, the CDR3 is TGCAGTGCTAGAAACCCCCGTGCGGATAGCTCCTGCAATGAGCAGTTCTTC.

This clonotype was seen repeatedly, ten times or more. This chain joins TRBV20-1 and TRBJ2-3; D tentatively fits TRBD1 or TRBD2 (5 bases each). V lost 1 base to trimming and J lost 5 bases, with 22 bases between them. This CDR3 is 17 amino acids long. Germline lookup yields CDR1 DFQATT and CDR2 SNEGSKA (reference sequence). Here the CDR3 reads CSARVPRDRLRIDTQYF. The CDR3 DNA is TGCAGTGCTAGAGTCCCGAGGGACCGGTTAAGGATAGATACGCAGTATTTT.